The 17 T cell receptor beta chains below come from one sample, sequenced in a study of OX40 agonist ivuxolimab in advanced cancers. Sequencing was performed with immunoSEQ multiplex PCR; in TCRdb, only in-frame clones are kept and a portion is missing. The table includes some 48,000 clones, around 90% detected once. Sequenced material: CD4+ or CD8+ T cells sorted from blood, taken in a trial of the OX40 agonist ivuxolimab. Source of these receptors: an adult with an advanced solid tumor such as melanoma, head and neck, liver or kidney cancer.

The chain combines TRBV28 with TRBJ2-7; D is unresolved. Trimming took 2 bases from V and 7 from J, leaving 18 bases between them. CDR1 and CDR2 (germline): MDHEN, SYDVKM. The CDR3 totals 15 residues. DNA for the CDR3: TGTGCCAGCAGTTTAAAAGACGAATTTAGAGGAGAGCAGTACGTC. It translates to CASSLKDEFRGEQYV.

The chain links TRBV11-2 to TRBJ2-5; TRBD2 agrees at 13 bases. Germline CDR1 is SGHAT and CDR2 is FQNNGV. This CDR3 region has 15 residues. The trim removed 6 bases at V and 2 bases at J, leaving 3 bases unmatched. CDR3 residues: CASRGTSGMQETQYF. CDR3 in DNA: TGTGCCAGCAGGGGGACTAGCGGGATGCAAGAGACCCAGTACTTC.

CDR3 in DNA: TGTGCCAGCAACTCTGAACCACGAGATGAAGCTTTCTTT. Its translation is CASNSEPRDEAFF. The rearrangement uses TRBV11-2 and TRBJ1-1; D unclear. Germline CDR1 SGHAT, CDR2 FQNNGV. Trimming removed 7 bases at V and 7 bases at J, with 16 bases between. This CDR3 spans 13 amino acids. The whole variable domain, remainder taken from reference TRBV11-2 and TRBJ1-1, is EAGVAQSPRYKIIEKRQSVAFWCNPISGHATLYWYQQILGQGPKLLIQFQNNGVVDDSQLPKDRFSAERLKGVDSTLKIQPAKLEDSAVYLCASNSEPRDEAFFGQGTRLTVV.

V gene TRBV6-5 combines with J gene TRBJ1-5; D not resolved. The V and J ends lost 6 bases and 0 bases respectively, with 12 bases between them. CDR1 is MNHEY and CDR2 is SVGAGI in the germline V gene. This CDR3 comprises 15 residues. Written as DNA, the CDR3 is TGTGCCAGCAGACCCGCAGGCCATAGCAATCAGCCCCAGCATTTT. It encodes CASRPAGHSNQPQHF.

The rearrangement uses TRBV6-1 and TRBJ1-2; no firm D call. Germline V gene sequence: CDR1 MNHNS, CDR2 SASEGT. Trimming cost V 7 bases and J 1 base, with 10 bases left between them. The CDR3 loop spans 13 amino acids. CDR3 DNA sequence: TGTGCCAGCACGGTGGACTTTAACTATGGCTACACCTTC. Translated, it gives CASTVDFNYGYTF.

The chain couples TRBV7-9 to TRBJ1-5; 7 bases match TRBD1. Trimming removed 5 bases from V and 3 bases from J; junction bases left unmatched: 4. This CDR3 is built from 14 residues. Germline V gene lookup returns CDR1 SEHNR and CDR2 FQNEAQ (reference sequence). CDR3 sequence (DNA): TGTGCCAGCAGCCGGACAGGAAACAATCAGCCCCAGCATTTT. Translating it yields CASSRTGNNQPQHF.

The chain links TRBV19 to TRBJ2-7, with 9 bases matching TRBD1. The V gene's germline CDR1 is LNHDA and CDR2 SQIVND (reference sequence). The CDR3 has 14 amino acids. Unmatched junction bases numbered 6, after V lost 5 bases and J lost 4 bases. The CDR3 DNA reads as TGTGCCAGTAGTGAGCGGGACAGGGCGTACGAGCAGTACGTC. Its translation is CASSERDRAYEQYV.

The V call is TRBV30, the J call TRBJ1-1; D is ambiguous. The CDR3 loop spans 11 amino acids. Germline V gene data show CDR1 as GTSNPN and CDR2 as SVGIG (reference sequence). V gave up 3 bases and J gave up 4 bases, with 6 bases separating them. CDR3 loop: CAWRHGTEAFF. Here the CDR3 DNA reads TGTGCCTGGAGACACGGCACTGAAGCTTTCTTT.

This clone was found once. The chain carries TRBV5-4 and TRBJ1-1, with a weak D call TRBD1 (6 bases). The CDR3 length is 14 residues. The germline V and J ends were trimmed by 9 bases and 4 bases, with 19 bases remaining between them. CDR1 is SGHNT, CDR2 YYREEE, per germline (reference sequence). The CDR3 reads CATGGRGESTEAFF. The CDR3 DNA follows: TGTGCCACCGGGGGCAGGGGCGAGTCCACTGAAGCTTTCTTT.

This chain joins TRBV2 and TRBJ1-5, with no clear D. V gave up 6 bases and J gave up 0 bases, with 9 bases separating them. Germline V gives CDR1 SNHLY, CDR2 FYNNEI. CDR3 size: 14 residues. CDR3 loop: CASREVYSNQPQHF. DNA of the CDR3: TGTGCCAGCAGAGAGGTCTATAGCAATCAGCCCCAGCATTTT.

The chain uses TRBV19 and TRBJ2-4, with 9 bases fitting TRBD1. CDR3 length equals 16 residues. The J segment lost 3 bases and the V segment lost 3 bases, leaving 6 bases of the junction unmatched. Germline assignment: CDR1 LNHDA and CDR2 SQIVND (reference sequence). This chain's CDR3 is CASSMKQGAGKNIQYF. In DNA form, the CDR3 reads TGTGCCAGTAGTATGAAACAGGGGGCCGGCAAAAACATTCAGTACTTC.

The CDR3 region is CASSQGTGTTGELFF. Here the CDR3 DNA reads TGTGCCAGCAGTCAGGGGACAGGGACGACCGGGGAGCTGTTTTTT. This chain joins TRBV6-5 and TRBJ2-2, with 9 bases that match TRBD1. The CDR3 sequence is 15 residues long. The germline gives CDR1 MNHEY, CDR2 SVGAGI. Trimming removed 5 bases from V and 5 bases from J; junction bases left unmatched: 6.

V is TRBV7-8 and J is TRBJ1-2; 7 positions agree with TRBD1. The V gene end was trimmed by 1 base and the J gene end by 8 bases; junction bases not matched to a gene: 7. CDR1 and CDR2 from the germline V gene are SGHVS and FQNEAQ. The CDR3 sequence is 14 residues long. CDR3 nucleotides: TGTGCCAGCAGCTTAGGAGGGGGCTACGAAGGCTACACCTTC. It encodes CASSLGGGYEGYTF.

The chain employs TRBV30 and TRBJ1-1; possibly TRBD1 for D (5 bases). Trimming shortened V by 3 bases and J by 4 bases, and 12 bases separated the two germline ends. The CDR3 extends over 13 amino acids. CDR1 is GTSNPN and CDR2 is SVGIG in the germline V gene (reference sequence). CDR3 in amino acids: CAWSLGLVTEAFF. DNA of the CDR3: TGTGCCTGGAGCCTGGGACTGGTCACTGAAGCTTTCTTT.

As for this clone: The junction differs from germline at one of its ends, possibly a read error. The rearrangement uses TRBV7-8 and TRBJ1-5; D is perhaps TRBD1 (5 bases). Germline loops: CDR1 SGHVS, CDR2 FQNEAQ. This CDR3 spans 16 amino acids. As DNA, the CDR3 is TGTGCCAGCAGCTTAACGCAGGGAGTCGTCAATCGGCCCCAGCATTTT. Its translation is CASSLTQGVVNRPQHF.

This chain joins TRBV2 and TRBJ1-5; no clear D. CDR1 SNHLY and CDR2 FYNNEI come from the germline V gene. Trimming pared 7 bases from V and 9 bases from J, leaving 7 bases between. The CDR3 contains 10 residues. The CDR3 loop is CASKEGPQHF. CDR3 nucleotides: TGTGCCAGCAAGGAAGGGCCCCAGCATTTT.

This chain connects TRBV5-1 to TRBJ1-2; 7 bases map to TRBD1. The CDR3 sequence is 15 residues long. Germline CDR1 and CDR2: SGHRS and YFSETQ. After removal of 4 bases from V and 1 base from J, the junction contained 7 bases not matched to a gene. The CDR3 nucleotides are TGCGCCAGCAGCCCCGCAGGGGGGGATAACTATGGCTACACCTTC. Its translation is CASSPAGGDNYGYTF.